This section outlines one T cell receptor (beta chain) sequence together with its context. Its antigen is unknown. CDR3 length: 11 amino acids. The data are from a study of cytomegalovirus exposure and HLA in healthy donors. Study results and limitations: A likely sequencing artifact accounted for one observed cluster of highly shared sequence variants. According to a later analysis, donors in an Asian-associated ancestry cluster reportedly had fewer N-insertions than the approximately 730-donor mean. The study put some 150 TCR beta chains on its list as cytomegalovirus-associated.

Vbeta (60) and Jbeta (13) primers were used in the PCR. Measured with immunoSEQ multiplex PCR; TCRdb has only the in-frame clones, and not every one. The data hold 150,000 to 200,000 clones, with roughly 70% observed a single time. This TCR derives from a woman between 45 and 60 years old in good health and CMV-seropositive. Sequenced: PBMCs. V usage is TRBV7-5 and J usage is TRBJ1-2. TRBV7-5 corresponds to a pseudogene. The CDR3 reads CVRSLAVGYTF. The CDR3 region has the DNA TGTGTCAGAAGCTTAGCCGTCGGCTACACCTTC.